These 14 T cell receptor beta chains came from one sample sequenced in a study of tumor-infiltrating lymphocytes in primary liver carcinoma. TCR beta cDNA was reverse-transcribed from roughly 520 ng of total RNA. The reaction used a constant-region primer and ProtoScript II reverse transcriptase. Construction of TCR beta libraries relied on three successive nested multiplex PCR rounds employing slightly modified ARM-PCR. For around 10 cycles apiece, the opening two PCR rounds ran with TRBV1-TRBV30 forward primers and a C-beta reverse primer. TCRdb re-called the multiplex PCR reads with MiXCR, one entry per CDR3 protein. The sample yields 310,000 or so distinct CDR3 sequences, approximately 64% seen once. Germline DNA was extracted alongside blood RNA, which was obtained from unsorted whole blood. The sequenced material came from peripheral blood. The source of these receptors is a man aged 40-55 years with primary liver carcinoma and hepatitis B virus infection.

Points on this clonotype: Because it lacks the conserved phenylalanine or tryptophan at the end, this CDR3 is likely a read error. The rearrangement joins TRBV11-2 to TRBJ1-1, with D unresolved. CDR3 length: 12 residues. Per the germline V gene, CDR1 is SGHAT and CDR2 is FQNNGV. The DNA for the CDR3 is TGTGTCAGCAGCACCACTGTCACTGAAGCTTTCTTA. Translated, it gives CVSSTTVTEAFL.

A remark on this clonotype: The junction differs from germline at one of its ends, possibly a read error. The chain is built from TRBV6-1 and TRBJ2-7; 7 bases fit TRBD1. The CDR3 consists of 13 residues. Looked up from germline, CDR1 is MNHNS and CDR2 is SASEGT. CDR3 nucleotide sequence: TGTGCCAGCAACTCGACAGGGTTCGACGAGCAGTATTTC. This sequence encodes CASNSTGFDEQYF.

Points on this clonotype: A read error may be the cause here, since a much bigger clone is one base away. DNA of the CDR3: TGTGTCAGCAGTACTACAGGGACCTATGGCTACACCTTC. It encodes CVSSTTGTYGYTF. V gene TRBV6-5 combines with J gene TRBJ1-2; D is perhaps TRBD1 (6 bases). The CDR3 is made up of 13 amino acids. Looked up from germline, CDR1 is MNHEY and CDR2 is SVGAGI.

In this sample, this clonotype turned up many times. This sequence joins TRBV11-1 and TRBJ1-1; D may be TRBD1 (5 bases). Germline V lookup: CDR1 SGHAT, CDR2 FQDESV (reference sequence). The CDR3 covers 14 residues. V was cut by 0 bases and J by 5 bases, with 10 bases left in between. CDR3 amino acids: CASSLATGGTEAFF. CDR3 DNA sequence: TGTGCCAGCAGCTTAGCGACCGGGGGAACTGAAGCTTTCTTT.

This clonotype was found many times. The V gene is TRBV6-6, the J gene TRBJ1-5; no definite D call. Germline CDR1 and CDR2: MNHNY and SVGAGI (reference sequence). The CDR3 has 14 amino acids. V was shortened by 2 bases and J by 0 bases, with 5 bases between the two germline ends. CDR3 protein: CASSYGVSNQPQHF. The DNA of the CDR3 is TGTGCCAGCAGTTACGGGGTTAGCAATCAGCCCCAGCATTTT.

This clonotype was counted ten times or more. The V and J genes are TRBV29-1 and TRBJ2-7; no clear D. This CDR3 is built from 15 residues. Germline CDR1 SQVTM, CDR2 ANQGSEA. Trimming cost V 0 bases and J 5 bases, with 17 bases left between them. CDR3 coding DNA: TGCAGCGTTGAAGATCGCCAGGAATTCATCAACGAGCAGTACTTC. Translating it yields CSVEDRQEFINEQYF.

The V gene is TRBV11-2, the J gene TRBJ1-5; tentative D call: TRBD1 (6 bases). There are 16 residues in the CDR3. The germline V gene encodes CDR1 SGHAT and CDR2 FQNNGV. The V end lost 2 bases, the J end lost 0 bases, and 11 bases lay between the germline ends. CDR3 sequence (DNA): TGTGCCAGCAGCTTAATGACAGGAGATAGCAATCAGCCCCAGCATTTT. Amino acids: CASSLMTGDSNQPQHF.

This clonotype was detected ten times or more. The chain links TRBV6-2 or TRBV6-3 to TRBJ2-7; 12 positions match TRBD2. The J segment lost 7 bases and the V segment lost 2 bases, leaving 9 bases of the junction unmatched. CDR3 length equals 16 residues. Germline-derived CDR1 and CDR2 are MNHEY and SVGEGT. In DNA form, the CDR3 reads TGTGCCAGCAGTTACGGGACTAGCGGGCTACCGTGGGAGCAGTACTTC. It codes for CASSYGTSGLPWEQYF.

Details on this clonotype: A much larger clone is a single base away; this may be a read error. This chain links TRBV14 with TRBJ1-1; tentatively, D is TRBD1 (5 bases). The CDR3 extends over 15 amino acids. From germline, CDR1 is SGHDN and CDR2 FVKESK. The CDR3 DNA reads as TGTGCCAGCAACCAACTAAGGGGACCGAACACTGAAGCTTTCTTT. Translated, it gives CASNQLRGPNTEAFF.

The V and J genes are TRBV11-3 and TRBJ2-1, with 10 bases aligning to TRBD2. The CDR3 extends over 14 amino acids. J gave up 5 bases and V 11 bases, and 9 bases lay outside the gene matches. CDR1 and CDR2 from the germline V gene are SGHNT and YENEEA. The CDR3 region has the DNA TGTGCCTGCAACTCCCTAGCGGGAGACAATGAGCAGTTCTTC. It translates to CACNSLAGDNEQFF.

About this clonotype itself: At one end, the junction sequence differs from germline, possibly due to a read error. The chain couples TRBV11-2 to TRBJ2-3, with D perhaps matching TRBD1 (6 bases). The length of the CDR3 is 15 residues. From germline, CDR1 is SGHAT and CDR2 FQNNGV. The CDR3 is CAGSASGDRTDTQYF. The CDR3 region has the DNA TGTGCCGGCAGCGCATCAGGGGACCGCACAGATACGCAGTATTTT.

The V and J genes are TRBV4-3 and TRBJ2-1, with 9 positions matching TRBD2. Germline V CDR1 and CDR2: LGHNA, YSLEER. The CDR3 extends over 19 amino acids. V dropped 0 bases and J dropped 6; count of bases not matched to a gene: 15. The CDR3 DNA follows: TGCGCCAGCAGCCAAGAAGGCGGCTTTAGAGCGGGGGGCCGCAATGAGCAGTTCTTC. Translation: CASSQEGGFRAGGRNEQFF.

Ten or more counts support this clonotype. The V call is TRBV6-5, the J call TRBJ2-1; 10 positions agree with TRBD1. CDR1 and CDR2 from the germline V gene are MNHEY and SVGAGI. J gave up 7 bases and V 6 bases, and 15 bases lay outside the gene matches. The CDR3 contains 17 residues. DNA of the CDR3: TGTGCCAGCAGCGTACGTCTTTGGGACAGGGGTGGTAATGAGCAGTTCTTC. Protein: CASSVRLWDRGGNEQFF.

Of note for this clonotype: Germline is not matched at one junction end, which may reflect a read error. V and J are TRBV29-1 and TRBJ2-7; 12 bases map to TRBD2. The CDR3 consists of 14 residues. Germline lookup yields CDR1 SQVTM and CDR2 ANQGSEA. CDR3 DNA sequence: TGTAGCGTGCAGACTAGCGGGAGCTCCTACGAGCGGTACTTC. Translated: CSVQTSGSSYERYF.